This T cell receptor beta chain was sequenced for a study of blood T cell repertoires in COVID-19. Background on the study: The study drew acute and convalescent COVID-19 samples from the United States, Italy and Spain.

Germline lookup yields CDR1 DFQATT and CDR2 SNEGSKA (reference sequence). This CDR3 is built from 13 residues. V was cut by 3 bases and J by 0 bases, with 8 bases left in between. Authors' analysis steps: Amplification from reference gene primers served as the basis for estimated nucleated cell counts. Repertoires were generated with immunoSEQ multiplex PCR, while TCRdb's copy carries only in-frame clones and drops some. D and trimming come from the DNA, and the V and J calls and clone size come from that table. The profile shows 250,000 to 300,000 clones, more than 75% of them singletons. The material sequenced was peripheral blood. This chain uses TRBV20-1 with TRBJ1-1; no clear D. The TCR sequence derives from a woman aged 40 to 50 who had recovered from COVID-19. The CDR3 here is CSASRNLNTEAFF. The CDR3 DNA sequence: TGCAGTGCTAGTCGCAACTTGAACACTGAAGCTTTCTTT.